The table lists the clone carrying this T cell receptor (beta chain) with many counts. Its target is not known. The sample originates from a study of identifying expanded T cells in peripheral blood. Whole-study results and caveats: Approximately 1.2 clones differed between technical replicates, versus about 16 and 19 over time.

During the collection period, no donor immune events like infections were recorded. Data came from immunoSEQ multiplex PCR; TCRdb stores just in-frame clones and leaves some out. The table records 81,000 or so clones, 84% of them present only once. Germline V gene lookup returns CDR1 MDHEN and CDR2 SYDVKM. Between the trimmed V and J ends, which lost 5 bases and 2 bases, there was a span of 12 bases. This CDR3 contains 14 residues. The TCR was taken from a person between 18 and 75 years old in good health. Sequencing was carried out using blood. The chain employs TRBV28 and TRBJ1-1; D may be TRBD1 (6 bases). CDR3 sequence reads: CASSRLGTNTEAFF. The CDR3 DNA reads TGTGCCAGCAGTCGACTTGGGACAAACACTGAAGCTTTCTTT. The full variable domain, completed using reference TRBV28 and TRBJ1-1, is DVKVTQSSRYLVKRTGEKVFLECVQDMDHENMFWYRQDPGLGLRLIYFSYDVKMKEKGDIPEGYSVSREKKERFSLILESASTNQTSMYLCASSRLGTNTEAFFGQGTRLTVV.